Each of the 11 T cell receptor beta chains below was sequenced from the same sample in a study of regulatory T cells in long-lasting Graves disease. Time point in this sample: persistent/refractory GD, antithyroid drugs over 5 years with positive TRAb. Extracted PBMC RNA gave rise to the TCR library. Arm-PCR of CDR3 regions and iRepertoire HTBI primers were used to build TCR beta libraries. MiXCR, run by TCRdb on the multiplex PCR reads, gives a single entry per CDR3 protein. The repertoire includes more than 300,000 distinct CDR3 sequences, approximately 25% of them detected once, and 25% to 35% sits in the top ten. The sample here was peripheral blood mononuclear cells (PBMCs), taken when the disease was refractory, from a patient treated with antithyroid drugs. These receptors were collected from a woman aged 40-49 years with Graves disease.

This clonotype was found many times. The CDR3 region is CASSRTGSKNIQYF. The CDR3 coding sequence is TGTGCCAGCAGTCGGACAGGGTCCAAAAACATTCAGTACTTC. V usage is TRBV2 and J usage is TRBJ2-4, with 8 bases identical to TRBD1. V gave up 5 bases and J gave up 2 bases; unmatched junction bases: 2. The CDR3 extends over 14 amino acids. Germline V gives CDR1 SNHLY, CDR2 FYNNEI.

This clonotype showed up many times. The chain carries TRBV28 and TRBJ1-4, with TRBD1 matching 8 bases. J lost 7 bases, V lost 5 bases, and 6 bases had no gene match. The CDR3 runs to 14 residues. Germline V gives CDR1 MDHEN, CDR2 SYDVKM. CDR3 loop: CASSQQGVGEKLFF. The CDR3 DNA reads TGTGCCAGCAGTCAACAGGGGGTGGGTGAAAAACTGTTTTTT.

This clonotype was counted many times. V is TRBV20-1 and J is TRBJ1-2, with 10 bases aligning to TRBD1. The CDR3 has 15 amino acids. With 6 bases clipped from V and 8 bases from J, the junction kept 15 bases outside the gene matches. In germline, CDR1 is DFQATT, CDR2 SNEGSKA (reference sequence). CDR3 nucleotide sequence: TGCAGTGCCTTAGATAGGACAGGGGGTGGTAGAGGCTACACCTTC. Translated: CSALDRTGGGRGYTF.

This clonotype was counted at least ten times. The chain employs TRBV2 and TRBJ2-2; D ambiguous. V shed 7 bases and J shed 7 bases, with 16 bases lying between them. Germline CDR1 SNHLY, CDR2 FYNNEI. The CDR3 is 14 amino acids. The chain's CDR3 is CASKNTWFSGELFF. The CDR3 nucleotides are TGTGCCAGCAAGAACACATGGTTTAGCGGGGAGCTGTTTTTT.

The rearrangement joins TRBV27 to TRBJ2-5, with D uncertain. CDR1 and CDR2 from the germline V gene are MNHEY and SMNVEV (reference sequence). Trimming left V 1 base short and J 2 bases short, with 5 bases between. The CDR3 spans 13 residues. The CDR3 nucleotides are TGTGCCAGCAGTTTATACGTTCAAGAGACCCAGTACTTC. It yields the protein CASSLYVQETQYF.

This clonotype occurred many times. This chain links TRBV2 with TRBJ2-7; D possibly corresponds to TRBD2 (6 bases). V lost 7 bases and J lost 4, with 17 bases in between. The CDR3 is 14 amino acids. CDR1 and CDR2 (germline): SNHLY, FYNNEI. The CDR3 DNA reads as TGTGCCAGCATCCAGACTAGTTTTAGGTACGAGCAGTACTTC. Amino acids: CASIQTSFRYEQYF.

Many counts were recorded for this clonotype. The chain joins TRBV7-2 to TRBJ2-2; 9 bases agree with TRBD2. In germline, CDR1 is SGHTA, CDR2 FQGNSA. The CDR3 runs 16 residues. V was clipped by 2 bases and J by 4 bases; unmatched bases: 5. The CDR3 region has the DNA TGTGCCAGCAGCTTATCTTCTAGCGGGACCACCGGGGAGCTGTTTTTT. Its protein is CASSLSSSGTTGELFF.

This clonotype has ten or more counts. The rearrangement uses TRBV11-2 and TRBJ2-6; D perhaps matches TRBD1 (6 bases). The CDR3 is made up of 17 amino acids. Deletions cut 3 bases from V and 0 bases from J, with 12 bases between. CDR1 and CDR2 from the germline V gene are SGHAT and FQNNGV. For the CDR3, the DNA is TGTGCCAGCAGCTTTCCCATGGGACACTCTGGGGCCAACGTCCTGACTTTC. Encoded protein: CASSFPMGHSGANVLTF.

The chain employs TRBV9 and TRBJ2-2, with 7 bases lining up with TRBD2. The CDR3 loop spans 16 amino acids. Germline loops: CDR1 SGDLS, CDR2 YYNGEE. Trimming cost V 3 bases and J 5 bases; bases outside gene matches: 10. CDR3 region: CASSGYQGGRTGELFF. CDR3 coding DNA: TGTGCCAGCAGCGGTTACCAGGGCGGGAGAACCGGGGAGCTGTTTTTT.

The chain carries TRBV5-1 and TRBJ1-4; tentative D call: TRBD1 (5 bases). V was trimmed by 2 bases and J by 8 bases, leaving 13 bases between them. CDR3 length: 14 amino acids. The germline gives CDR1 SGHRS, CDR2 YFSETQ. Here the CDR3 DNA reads TGCGCCAGCAGCTTCCAGGCGGAGGGGGAAAAACTGTTTTTT. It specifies CASSFQAEGEKLFF.

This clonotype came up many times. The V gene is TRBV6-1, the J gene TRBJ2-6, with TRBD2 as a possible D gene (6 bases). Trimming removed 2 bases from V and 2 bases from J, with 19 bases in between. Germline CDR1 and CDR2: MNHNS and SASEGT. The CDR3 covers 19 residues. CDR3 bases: TGTGCCAGCAGTGAATTGGAGGGGATCTGGGCTGCTGGGGCCAACGTCCTGACTTTC. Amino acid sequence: CASSELEGIWAAGANVLTF.